A few counts support the clone carrying this T cell receptor (beta chain). Germline-derived CDR1 and CDR2 are LGHDT and YNNKEL (reference sequence). The V end lost 4 bases, the J end lost 1 base, and 11 bases lay between the germline ends. The CDR3 runs 15 residues. The data derive from a study of blood T cell repertoires in COVID-19. Study summary: The United States, Italy and Spain supplied acute and convalescent COVID-19 samples.

Clones were sequenced by immunoSEQ multiplex PCR, and TCRdb holds only the in-frame ones, with some missing. The top ten clones hold approximately 4.9% of a sample with roughly 250,000 clones, around 82% of them seen once. The genes are TRBV3-1 (or the pseudogene TRBV3-2) and TRBJ2-1, with D maybe TRBD2 (7 bases). Input material: peripheral blood. This receptor was obtained from a woman of 80 years or more with active or convalescent COVID-19. The CDR3 DNA reads TGTGCCAGCAGCCTAGGGGGGGATTCCTACAATGAGCAGTTCTTC. It translates to CASSLGGDSYNEQFF.